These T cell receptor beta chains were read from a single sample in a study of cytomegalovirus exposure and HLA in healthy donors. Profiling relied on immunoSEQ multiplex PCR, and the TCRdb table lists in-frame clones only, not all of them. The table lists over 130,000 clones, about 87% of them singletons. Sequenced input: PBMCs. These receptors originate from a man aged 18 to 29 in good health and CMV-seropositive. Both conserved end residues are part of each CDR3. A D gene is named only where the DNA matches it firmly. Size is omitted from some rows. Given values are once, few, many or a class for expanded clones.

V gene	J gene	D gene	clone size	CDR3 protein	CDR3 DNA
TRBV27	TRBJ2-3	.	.	CASSLWGALTDTQYF	TGTGCCAGCAGTTTGTGGGGCGCCTTGACAGATACGCAGTATTTT
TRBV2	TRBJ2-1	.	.	CASSVASSYNEQFF	TGTGCCAGCAGTGTTGCGAGCTCCTACAATGAGCAGTTCTTC
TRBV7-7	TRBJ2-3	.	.	CASSLGPQDTQYF	TGTGCCAGCAGCTTAGGGCCCCAAGATACGCAGTATTTT
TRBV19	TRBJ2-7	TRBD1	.	CAGGQRYDEQYF	TGTGCCGGGGGACAGCGGTACGACGAGCAGTACTTC
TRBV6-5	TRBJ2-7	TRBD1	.	CASSYGQVWDYEQYF	TGTGCCAGCAGTTACGGACAGGTTTGGGACTACGAGCAGTACTTC
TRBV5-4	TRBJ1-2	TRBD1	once	CASSSYRGQSYGYTF	TGTGCCAGCAGCTCCTACAGGGGGCAGAGCTATGGCTACACCTTC
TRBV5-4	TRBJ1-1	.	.	CASSVATGALAEAFF	TGTGCCAGCAGCGTGGCGACAGGTGCCTTGGCTGAAGCTTTCTTT
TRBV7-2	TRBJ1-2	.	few	CASSLPGQDWYGYTF	TGTGCCAGCAGCTTACCCGGGCAGGACTGGTATGGCTACACCTTC
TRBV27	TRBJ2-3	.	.	CASRPIGGDTQYF	TGTGCCAGCAGACCCATTGGAGGAGATACGCAGTATTTT
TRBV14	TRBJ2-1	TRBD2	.	CASSRGLANEQFF	TGTGCCAGCAGCCGCGGACTAGCCAATGAGCAGTTCTTC
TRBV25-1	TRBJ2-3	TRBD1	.	CASSEIGGMDTQYF	TGTGCCAGCAGTGAAATAGGGGGCATGGATACGCAGTATTTT
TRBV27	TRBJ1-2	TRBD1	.	CASRPGQLPYGYTF	TGTGCCAGCAGGCCGGGACAGCTTCCTTATGGCTACACCTTC
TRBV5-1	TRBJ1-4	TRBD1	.	CASSGGQGPGLNEKLFF	TGCGCCAGCAGCGGCGGACAGGGACCGGGCCTTAATGAAAAACTGTTTTTT
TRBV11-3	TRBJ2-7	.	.	CASSPHLGSYEQYF	TGTGCCAGCAGCCCACACCTAGGTTCCTACGAGCAGTACTTC
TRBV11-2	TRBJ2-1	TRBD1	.	CASSPGTASSYNEQFF	TGTGCCAGCAGCCCCGGGACAGCCAGCTCCTACAATGAGCAGTTCTTC
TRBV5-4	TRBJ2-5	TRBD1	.	CASSSPGTGQETQYF	TGTGCCAGCAGCTCTCCCGGGACAGGTCAAGAGACCCAGTACTTC
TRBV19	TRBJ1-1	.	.	CASSIEDGDTEAFF	TGTGCCAGTAGTATTGAGGACGGGGACACTGAAGCTTTCTTT